One sample yielded the 19 T cell receptor beta chains listed below, sequenced in a study of CD8+CD57+ T cells in acquired aplastic anemia. The study profiled TCR beta VDJ and CDR3 using genomic DNA as template. TCRdb re-called the reads with MiXCR, one entry per CDR3 protein. The table has about 470,000 distinct CDR3 sequences, approximately 33% seen once; the top ten hold about 0.8%. For sequencing, patients were chosen who had shown expansion of CD8+CD57+ cells by flow cytometry. The material sequenced was sorted CD4+, CD8+, or CD8+CD57+ T cells (not recorded which) from PBMCs. Receptor source: a human donor with aplastic anemia.

In the case of this clonotype: A read error may explain this, as a much larger clone is one base away. The rearrangement links TRBV10-3 to TRBJ2-7; unclear D gene. The CDR3 runs to 14 residues. CDR1 is ENHRY and CDR2 is SYGVKD in the germline V gene. In DNA form, the CDR3 reads TGTGCCAGCAGTTACTCGAGGCTCAACTACGAGCAGTACTTC. Amino acids: CASSYSRLNYEQYF.

This clonotype appeared a single time. V is TRBV20-1 and J is TRBJ1-6, with TRBD1 matching 8 bases. V shed 3 bases and J 7 bases; nucleotides not matched to a gene: 5. Germline CDR1 reads DFQATT; CDR2 reads SNEGSKA (reference sequence). This CDR3 is built from 14 residues. CDR3 residues: CSARTGQGNSPLHF. The DNA for the CDR3 is TGCAGTGCTAGGACCGGACAGGGAAATTCACCCCTCCACTTT.

The sample holds one count of this clonotype. The chain recombines TRBV29-1 with TRBJ2-3; 8 bases agree with TRBD1. The CDR3 runs 15 residues. From germline, CDR1 is SQVTM and CDR2 ANQGSEA. The ends lost 3 bases at V and 2 bases at J; junction bases unmatched: 7. In nucleotides, the CDR3 is TGCAGCGTTGATTTCGGGACAGGAATCACAGATACGCAGTATTTT. This gives the protein CSVDFGTGITDTQYF.

This clonotype was detected only a few times. V gene TRBV20-1 combines with J gene TRBJ2-5; 10 bases fit TRBD2. CDR1 and CDR2 from the germline V gene are DFQATT and SNEGSKA (reference sequence). The CDR3 sequence is 15 residues long. Trimming removed 6 bases from V and 2 bases from J; junction bases left unmatched: 9. The CDR3 reads CSAQWASGGQETQYF. CDR3 DNA sequence: TGCAGTGCCCAGTGGGCTAGCGGGGGACAAGAGACCCAGTACTTC.

This chain connects TRBV4-2 to TRBJ2-7; 13 nucleotides match TRBD2. This CDR3 contains 17 residues. V shed 2 bases, J shed 3 bases, and the junction held 7 bases outside the gene matches. In germline, CDR1 is LGHNA, CDR2 YNFKEQ. This CDR3 is CASSQFEGLAGDYEQYF. In nucleotides, the CDR3 is TGTGCCAGCAGCCAATTCGAAGGACTAGCGGGAGACTACGAGCAGTACTTC.

This clonotype has a handful of counts. The V call is TRBV20-1, the J call TRBJ1-1; no reliable D call. Germline assignment: CDR1 DFQATT and CDR2 SNEGSKA (reference sequence). The CDR3 is made up of 12 amino acids. V dropped 4 bases and J dropped 0 bases, with 6 bases sitting between them. DNA for the CDR3: TGCAGTGCTATCCAGTTGAACACTGAAGCTTTCTTT. Translating it yields CSAIQLNTEAFF.

The V gene is TRBV7-2, the J gene TRBJ2-5, with TRBD2 matching 10 bases. This CDR3 comprises 16 residues. The germline gives CDR1 SGHTA, CDR2 FQGNSA. The V gene end was trimmed by 6 bases and the J gene end by 5 bases; junction bases not matched to a gene: 12. The CDR3 nucleotides are TGTGCCAGCAGACAAGGGACTAGCGTCGTTTTGGAGACCCAGTACTTC. Protein sequence: CASRQGTSVVLETQYF.

At least ten counts were recorded for this clonotype. J is TRBJ2-7 and V is TRBV7-9, with D perhaps being TRBD1 or TRBD2 (5 bases each). Trimming took off 5 bases at V and 2 bases at J, with 16 bases between the two ends. Germline lookup yields CDR1 SEHNR and CDR2 FQNEAQ (reference sequence). This CDR3 has 15 amino acids. The CDR3, as DNA: TGTGCCAGCAGCCTCGACCGGGACGGAGCCTACGAGCAGTACTTC. Protein product: CASSLDRDGAYEQYF. The entire variable domain, with the rest obtained from reference TRBV7-9 and TRBJ2-7, is as follows: DTGVSQNPRHKITKRGQNVTFRCDPISEHNRLYWYRQTLGQGPEFLTYFQNEAQLEKSRLLSDRFSAERPKGSFSTLEIQRTEQGDSAMYLCASSLDRDGAYEQYFGPGTRLTVT.

This clonotype was seen only a few times. V usage is TRBV7-2 and J usage is TRBJ1-2, with 7 nucleotides matching TRBD1. V shed 2 bases, J shed 3 bases, and the junction held 6 bases outside the gene matches. This CDR3 is 15 amino acids long. CDR1 is SGHTA and CDR2 is FQGNSA in the germline V gene. DNA of the CDR3: TGTGCCAGCAGCTTACTTTTTGGGACAGACTATGGCTACACCTTC. Its translation: CASSLLFGTDYGYTF. The full variable domain, in which reference TRBV7-2 and TRBJ1-2 provide the parts outside the CDR3, is GAGVSQSPSNKVTEKGKDVELRCDPISGHTALYWYRQSLGQGLEFLIYFQGNSAPDKSGLPSDRFSAERTGGSVSTLTIQRTQQEDSAVYLCASSLLFGTDYGYTFGSGTRLTVV.

The chain uses TRBV2 and TRBJ1-1; no reliable D call. This CDR3 has 13 residues. V was trimmed by 8 bases and J by 1 base, leaving 11 bases between them. The germline CDR1 and CDR2 sequences are SNHLY and FYNNEI. The CDR3 loop is CASSSKGNTEAFF. The CDR3 DNA follows: TGTGCCAGCTCATCCAAAGGGAACACTGAAGCTTTCTTT.

This clonotype was seen a few times. The rearrangement joins TRBV5-1 to TRBJ2-7, with TRBD2 matching 9 bases. The CDR3 has 15 amino acids. CDR1 is SGHRS, CDR2 YFSETQ, per germline. Germline trimming cut 1 base from V and 7 bases from J; bases unmatched to any gene: 9. This CDR3 is CASSLMAGGPGEQYF. The CDR3 bases are TGCGCCAGCAGCTTGATGGCGGGAGGGCCGGGTGAGCAGTACTTC.

J is TRBJ2-1 and V is TRBV14; no clear D gene. Germline V lookup: CDR1 SGHDN, CDR2 FVKESK. Trimming left V 1 base short and J 5 bases short, with 9 bases between. The CDR3 sequence is 14 residues long. DNA for the CDR3: TGTGCCAGCAGCCAAGCGGCAGGTCACAATGAGCAGTTCTTC. Translated: CASSQAAGHNEQFF.

V is TRBV25-1 and J is TRBJ1-1; TRBD1 might be the D (5 bases). The germline CDR1 and CDR2 sequences are MGHDK and SYGVNS. The CDR3 contains 13 residues. V shed 8 bases and J shed 3 bases, with 13 bases lying between them. CDR3 bases: TGTGCCAGCCTGGGGATGGGGGACACTGAAGCTTTCTTT. As protein: CASLGMGDTEAFF. Full variable domain (rest looked up from reference TRBV25-1 and TRBJ1-1): EADIYQTPRYLVIGTGKKITLECSQTMGHDKMYWYQQDPGMELHLIHYSYGVNSTEKGDLSSESTVSRIRTEHFPLTLESARPSHTSQYLCASLGMGDTEAFFGQGTRLTVV.

This clonotype was counted ten times or more. This chain connects TRBV9 to TRBJ1-6; no clear D gene. The length of the CDR3 is 16 residues. Germline V lookup: CDR1 SGDLS, CDR2 YYNGEE. V was clipped by 0 bases and J by 0 bases, with 7 bases between them. CDR3 sequence: CASSVGASSYNSPLHF. The CDR3 DNA is TGTGCCAGCAGCGTAGGAGCGAGCTCCTATAATTCACCCCTCCACTTT.

This clonotype was counted a few times. The chain joins TRBV25-1 to TRBJ2-7, with D perhaps TRBD1 (7 bases). The CDR3 is 15 residues long. Trimming stripped 2 bases from V and 3 bases from J, with 14 bases between. CDR1 and CDR2 (germline): MGHDK, SYGVNS. The CDR3 loop is CASSEAGQPFYEQYF. As DNA, the CDR3 is TGTGCCAGCAGTGAAGCGGGACAGCCTTTCTACGAGCAGTACTTC.

To note about this clonotype: A single base separates this from a much larger clone, so it may be a read error. The chain combines TRBV20-1 with TRBJ2-7; 9 nucleotides line up with TRBD2. Trimming removed 1 base from V and 4 bases from J; junction bases left unmatched: 5. CDR1 DFQATT and CDR2 SNEGSKA come from the germline V gene (reference sequence). There are 14 residues in the CDR3. As DNA, the CDR3 is TGCAGTGCTAGAGTAGCGGGAGTGTTTTACGAGCAGTACTTC. This sequence encodes CSARVAGVFYEQYF.

This clonotype was counted ten times or more. The CDR3 here is CASSPTGGDYGYTF. The CDR3 nucleotides read TGTGCCAGTAGTCCGACAGGGGGAGACTATGGCTACACCTTC. The chain couples TRBV19 to TRBJ1-2; 9 nucleotides match TRBD1. The CDR3 consists of 14 residues. The germline V gene encodes CDR1 LNHDA and CDR2 SQIVND (reference sequence). Trimming removed 5 bases from V and 3 bases from J; junction bases left unmatched: 4. Variable domain in full (rest from reference TRBV19 and TRBJ1-2): DGGITQSPKYLFRKEGQNVTLSCEQNLNHDAMYWYRQDPGQGLRLIYYSQIVNDFQKGDIAEGYSVSREKKESFPLTVTSAQKNPTAFYLCASSPTGGDYGYTFGSGTRLTVV.

This rearrangement joins TRBV27 to TRBJ2-4, with TRBD1 matching 9 bases. This CDR3 region has 16 residues. J gave up 0 bases and V 4 bases, and 4 bases lay outside the gene matches. Germline loops: CDR1 MNHEY, CDR2 SMNVEV (reference sequence). CDR3 nucleotide sequence: TGTGCCAGCAGTTGGGACAGGGCTCTAGCCAAAAACATTCAGTACTTC. As protein: CASSWDRALAKNIQYF.

This clonotype appeared many times. The chain uses TRBV15 and TRBJ2-1, with D possibly TRBD2 on 5 matching bases. V was cut by 5 bases and J by 8 bases, with 16 bases left in between. Germline V lookup: CDR1 LNHNV, CDR2 YYDKDF (reference sequence). This CDR3 has 14 residues. This CDR3 reads CATSRTLNGDEQFF. The CDR3 nucleotides read TGTGCCACCAGCCGGACGTTAAACGGGGATGAGCAGTTCTTC.